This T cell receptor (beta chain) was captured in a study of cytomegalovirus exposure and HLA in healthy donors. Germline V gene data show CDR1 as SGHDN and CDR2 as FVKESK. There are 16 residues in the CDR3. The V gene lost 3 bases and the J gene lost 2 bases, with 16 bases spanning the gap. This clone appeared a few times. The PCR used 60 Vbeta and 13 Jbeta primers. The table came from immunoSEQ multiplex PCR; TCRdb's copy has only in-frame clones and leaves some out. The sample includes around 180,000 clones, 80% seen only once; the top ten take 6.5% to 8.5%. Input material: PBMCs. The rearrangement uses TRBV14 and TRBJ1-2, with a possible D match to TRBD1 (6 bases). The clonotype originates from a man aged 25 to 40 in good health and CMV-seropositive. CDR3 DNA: TGTGCCAGCAGCCAGGGACACCAACCACAAAACTATGGCTACACCTTC. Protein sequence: CASSQGHQPQNYGYTF.